The 9 T cell receptor beta chains listed next were all sequenced from one sample in a study of blood T cell repertoires in COVID-19. Data came from immunoSEQ multiplex PCR; TCRdb stores just in-frame clones and leaves some out. Of 90,000 to 130,000 clones listed, about three quarters are singletons. The sequenced sample consisted of peripheral blood. All receptors derive from a woman over 75 with active or convalescent COVID-19.

V and J are TRBV6-1 and TRBJ1-5; 9 nucleotides line up with TRBD1. This CDR3 has 16 amino acids. The J segment lost 4 bases and the V segment lost 4 bases, leaving 8 bases of the junction unmatched. In germline, CDR1 is MNHNS, CDR2 SASEGT. The CDR3 here is CASSGLGQGTNQPQHF. CDR3 bases: TGTGCCAGCAGTGGCCTTGGACAGGGGACAAATCAGCCCCAGCATTTT.

For this clone: An end of the junction differs from the germline gene, which may be a read error. The rearrangement uses TRBV7-7 and TRBJ2-5; 7 nucleotides match TRBD1. Per germline, CDR1 SSHAT and CDR2 FNYEAQ (reference sequence). The CDR3 contains 14 residues. This chain's CDR3 is CASSPTGRQETQYF. As DNA, the CDR3 is TGTGCTAGCAGCCCGACAGGGAGACAAGAGACCCAGTACTTC.

The gene calls are TRBV5-5 and TRBJ1-1; weak D call: TRBD1 (5 bases). CDR1 and CDR2 (germline): SGHKS, YYEKEE (reference sequence). The V end was cut by 4 bases, the J end by 5 bases, with 15 bases between. The CDR3 runs 14 residues. CDR3 DNA: TGTGCCAGCAGCCTCGTGGGGGGTGCGACTGAAGCTTTCTTT. Its protein product is CASSLVGGATEAFF.

The rearrangement joins TRBV5-1 to TRBJ1-1; D not certain. Germline values: CDR1 SGHRS, CDR2 YFSETQ. The CDR3 has 13 amino acids. Trimming removed 7 bases from V and 5 bases from J, with 15 bases in between. The chain's CDR3 is CASQIIGETEAFF. In DNA form, the CDR3 reads TGCGCCAGCCAGATAATCGGAGAAACTGAAGCTTTCTTT.

The CDR3 region has the DNA TGTGCCAGCAGCTTAGATACTAGCAGGCGGTTCTTC. This translates into CASSLDTSRRFF. The V call is TRBV7-6, the J call TRBJ2-1; D might be TRBD2 (6 bases). V lost 1 base, J lost 15 bases, and 13 bases lay in between. This CDR3 has 12 amino acids. CDR1 and CDR2 from the germline V gene are SGHVS and FNYEAQ.

The chain links TRBV19 to TRBJ2-1; 8 bases fit TRBD2. Germline V lookup: CDR1 LNHDA, CDR2 SQIVND (reference sequence). This CDR3 is 16 amino acids long. V gave up 3 bases and J gave up 4 bases; unmatched junction bases: 8. DNA of the CDR3: TGTGCCAGTAGTATCGCACTAGCGGACCCATACAATGAGCAGTTCTTC. This codes for CASSIALADPYNEQFF.

CDR3 bases: TGTGCCAGCAGCCAAGTGACAGGGGAGGGGTACGAGCAGTACTTC. Residues: CASSQVTGEGYEQYF. The chain is built from TRBV3-1 (or the pseudogene TRBV3-2) and TRBJ2-7; possible D gene TRBD1, 8 bases. Germline V CDR1 and CDR2: LGHDT, YNNKEL (reference sequence). V lost 1 base and J 4 bases, leaving 14 bases between the germline ends. CDR3 length: 15 residues.

Only one count was recorded for this clone. One end of the junction fails to match germline, which may point to a read error. The chain carries TRBV29-1 and TRBJ2-7, with 8 bases that match TRBD1. CDR3 length equals 13 residues. CDR1 and CDR2 from the germline V gene are SQVTM and ANQGSEA. CDR3 amino acids: CSVWTGRSSEQYF. The CDR3 bases are TGCAGCGTTTGGACAGGGCGCTCCTCCGAGCAGTACTTC.

This chain joins TRBV5-1 and TRBJ2-5; TRBD2 matches at 9 bases. Trimming took 8 bases from V and 0 from J; bases not matched to a gene: 5. Per the germline V gene, CDR1 is SGHRS and CDR2 is YFSETQ. This CDR3 has 14 residues. The CDR3 DNA follows: TGCGCCAGTGGGCTAGCGGGGAACCAAGAGACCCAGTACTTC. Translated, it gives CASGLAGNQETQYF.